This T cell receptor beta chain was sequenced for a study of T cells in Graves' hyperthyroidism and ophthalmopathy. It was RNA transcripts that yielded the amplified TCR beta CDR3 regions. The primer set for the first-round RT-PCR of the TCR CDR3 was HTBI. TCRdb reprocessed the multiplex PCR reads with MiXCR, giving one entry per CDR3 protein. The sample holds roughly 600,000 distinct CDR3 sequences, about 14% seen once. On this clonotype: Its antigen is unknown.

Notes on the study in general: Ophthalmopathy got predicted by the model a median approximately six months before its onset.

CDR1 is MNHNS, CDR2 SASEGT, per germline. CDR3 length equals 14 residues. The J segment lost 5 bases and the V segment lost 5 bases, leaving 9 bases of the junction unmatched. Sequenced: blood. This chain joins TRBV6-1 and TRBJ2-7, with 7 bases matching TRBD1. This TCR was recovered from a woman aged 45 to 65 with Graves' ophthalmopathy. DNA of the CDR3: TGTGCCAGCAGTAGCTCGGACAGGTTGCACGAGCAGTACTTC. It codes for CASSSSDRLHEQYF.